The 30 T cell receptor beta chains in this list originate from one sample, sequenced in a study of T cells in Graves' hyperthyroidism and ophthalmopathy. Authors of the study amplified TCR beta CDR3 regions from RNA transcripts. HTBI primers were used for first-round RT-PCR of the TCR CDR3. TCRdb used MiXCR to reprocess the multiplex PCR reads, holding one entry per CDR3 protein. Among 450,000 to 600,000 distinct CDR3 sequences listed, 11% to 15% were seen once. Sample: blood. Receptors originate from a woman aged 40 to 50 with Graves' hyperthyroidism.

This clonotype was detected many times. The chain carries TRBV3-1 and TRBJ1-2, with D possibly TRBD1 on 6 matching bases. Germline V gives CDR1 LGHDT, CDR2 YNNKEL (reference sequence). This CDR3 is built from 18 residues. Trimming removed 2 bases from V and 0 bases from J, with 19 bases in between. In DNA, the CDR3 is TGTGCCAGCAGCCAACACCTACAGGGAGATGGGACTAACTATGGCTACACCTTC. Translation gives CASSQHLQGDGTNYGYTF. Looking up the rest from reference TRBV3-1 and TRBJ1-2 gives the full variable domain: DTAVSQTPKYLVTQMGNDKSIKCEQNLGHDTMYWYKQDSKKFLKIMFSYNNKELIINETVPNRFSPKSPDKAHLNLHINSLELGDSAVYFCASSQHLQGDGTNYGYTFGSGTRLTVV.

This clonotype was observed a handful of times. The rearrangement links TRBV2 to TRBJ2-3, with 9 bases lining up with TRBD2. Unmatched junction bases numbered 8, after V lost 6 bases and J lost 4 bases. Germline CDR1 SNHLY, CDR2 FYNNEI. The CDR3 is 15 residues long. This CDR3 reads CASSRGGREADTQYF. CDR3 nucleotide sequence: TGTGCCAGCAGCCGAGGCGGGAGGGAGGCAGATACGCAGTATTTT.

In this sample, this clonotype turned up many times. The gene calls are TRBV28 and TRBJ2-5; TRBD1 matches at 8 bases. Trimming at V came to 8 bases and at J to 4 bases, leaving 6 bases not matched to a gene. Germline lookup yields CDR1 MDHEN and CDR2 SYDVKM. The CDR3 is 13 amino acids. CDR3 protein: CASQRDRGETQYF. CDR3 bases: TGTGCCAGCCAGAGAGACAGGGGAGAGACCCAGTACTTC.

The rearrangement links TRBV20-1 to TRBJ2-5; TRBD2 agrees at 7 bases. J was trimmed by 5 bases and V by 0 bases; bases with no gene match: 9. The CDR3 loop spans 15 amino acids. Germline loops: CDR1 DFQATT, CDR2 SNEGSKA (reference sequence). The CDR3 here is CSARDMAGVGETQYF. In DNA form, the CDR3 reads TGCAGTGCTAGAGACATGGCGGGAGTCGGGGAGACCCAGTACTTC.

The chain joins TRBV12-3 or TRBV12-4 to TRBJ2-5, with 10 bases lining up with TRBD2. The CDR3 sequence is 15 residues long. V lost 6 bases and J lost 5; bases outside the gene matches: 9. Here the CDR3 reads CASSLAGAGGETQYF. The CDR3, as DNA: TGTGCCAGCAGCCTAGCGGGAGCCGGGGGGGAGACCCAGTACTTC.

This clonotype was counted ten times or more. The chain is built from TRBV3-1 and TRBJ2-1; D not resolved. V was cut by 0 bases and J by 5 bases, with 11 bases left in between. The germline V gene has CDR1 LGHDT and CDR2 YNNKEL (reference sequence). There are 15 residues in the CDR3. The CDR3 nucleotides read TGTGCCAGCAGCCAAGATACTGCTCGGAACAATGAGCAGTTCTTC. It specifies CASSQDTARNNEQFF.

This clonotype was found many times. The chain joins TRBV20-1 to TRBJ2-1; D may be TRBD2 (5 bases). The germline V gene has CDR1 DFQATT and CDR2 SNEGSKA (reference sequence). V was pared by 1 base and J by 2 bases, with 9 bases between. The CDR3 runs 14 residues. The DNA for the CDR3 is TGCAGTGCTAGAGCGGGATTGACCTACAATGAGCAGTTCTTC. Encoded protein: CSARAGLTYNEQFF.

This clonotype was detected many times. J is TRBJ1-2 and V is TRBV12-3 or TRBV12-4; 9 nucleotides agree with TRBD1. V lost 5 bases and J lost 1; bases outside the gene matches: 8. The CDR3 runs to 16 residues. CDR3 DNA: TGTGCCAGCAGTGCGGGACAGGGACCAGTTAACTATGGCTACACCTTC. Translated, it gives CASSAGQGPVNYGYTF.

This clonotype was seen at least ten times. This chain connects TRBV5-1 to TRBJ2-7, with D unclear. The length of the CDR3 is 15 residues. V lost 4 bases and J lost 0, with 14 bases in between. CDR1 and CDR2 from the germline V gene are SGHRS and YFSETQ. For the CDR3, the DNA is TGCGCCAGCAGCCCACAAGACATAAGCTCCTACGAGCAGTACTTC. Its translation is CASSPQDISSYEQYF.

Ten or more counts support this clonotype. This chain uses TRBV5-1 with TRBJ1-1; D might be TRBD1 (6 bases). Looked up from germline, CDR1 is SGHRS and CDR2 is YFSETQ. This CDR3 is built from 15 residues. V lost 5 bases, J lost 1 base, and 15 bases lay in between. CDR3 protein: CASRLGSQGNTEAFF. The CDR3 DNA sequence: TGCGCCAGCAGACTCGGGTCACAGGGGAACACTGAAGCTTTCTTT.

Ten or more counts support this clonotype. The chain combines TRBV7-3 with TRBJ1-6; weak D call: TRBD1 (6 bases). The V gene's germline CDR1 is SGHTA and CDR2 FQGTGA. This CDR3 spans 15 amino acids. V dropped 5 bases and J dropped 8 bases, with 16 bases sitting between them. The CDR3 DNA sequence: TGTGCCAGCAGCCCCGGGTGGGGGCGGGATTCACCCCTCCACTTT. Amino acid sequence: CASSPGWGRDSPLHF.

Notes on this clonotype: A much larger clone is a single base away; this may be a read error. No DNA is shown, since the ends of the CDR3 on it are uncertain; the CDR3 is the one TCRdb lists. V usage is TRBV20-1 and J usage is TRBJ2-7; the table gives TRBD1 as D, unverified against the DNA. Germline lookup yields CDR1 DFQATT and CDR2 SNEGSKA (reference sequence). The CDR3 has 13 amino acids, counting both end residues. CDR3 loop: CSAFGQGNYEQCF.

The table lists this clonotype with many counts. J is TRBJ1-5 and V is TRBV6-2 or TRBV6-3, with D tentatively TRBD1 (5 bases). The V gene lost 5 bases and the J gene lost 10 bases, with 18 bases spanning the gap. Germline CDR1 is MNHEY and CDR2 is SVGEGT. This CDR3 has 14 amino acids. Here the CDR3 reads CASSLDGAPEPQHF. The CDR3 DNA sequence: TGTGCCAGCAGTCTCGACGGGGCCCCAGAACCCCAGCATTTT.

This clonotype has only a few counts. The chain combines TRBV29-1 with TRBJ1-1; a weak D match, TRBD1 (6 bases). Per the germline V gene, CDR1 is SQVTM and CDR2 is ANQGSEA. The CDR3 covers 12 residues. The V end lost 3 bases, the J end lost 4 bases, and 9 bases lay between the germline ends. The CDR3 DNA reads as TGCAGCGTTGATAGAGGGGGCACTGAAGCTTTCTTT. Its translation is CSVDRGGTEAFF.

This clonotype was seen a few times. The rearrangement uses TRBV29-1 and TRBJ1-2, with 7 nucleotides matching TRBD1. The CDR3 consists of 12 residues. Germline V lookup: CDR1 SQVTM, CDR2 ANQGSEA. V lost 7 bases to trimming and J lost 3 bases; unmatched junction nucleotides: 5. The CDR3 protein is CSGAGTDYGYTF. The DNA for the CDR3 is TGCAGCGGCGCCGGGACAGACTATGGCTACACCTTC.

This clonotype was found many times. This rearrangement joins TRBV6-1 to TRBJ1-2, with D perhaps TRBD1 (6 bases). CDR3 length equals 13 residues. Trimming cost V 4 bases and J 2 bases, with 8 bases left between them. The germline CDR1 and CDR2 sequences are MNHNS and SASEGT. CDR3 bases: TGTGCCAGCAGTGGACAGGCAAACTATGGCTACACCTTC. This encodes CASSGQANYGYTF.

This clonotype was seen only a few times. The chain is built from TRBV2 and TRBJ2-5, with D maybe TRBD1 (6 bases). The V gene lost 8 bases and the J gene lost 4 bases, with 20 bases spanning the gap. The CDR3 runs to 15 residues. CDR1 is SNHLY and CDR2 is FYNNEI in the germline V gene. CDR3 sequence: CASHQTGWVGETQYF. In nucleotides, the CDR3 is TGTGCCAGCCACCAAACAGGGTGGGTGGGAGAGACCCAGTACTTC.

This clonotype occurred many times. V is TRBV5-1 and J is TRBJ1-1; 8 positions agree with TRBD1. V dropped 4 bases and J dropped 1; count of bases not matched to a gene: 6. From germline, CDR1 is SGHRS and CDR2 YFSETQ. The CDR3 is 15 residues long. CDR3 DNA: TGCGCCAGCAGCAAACGACAGGGGCCGAACACTGAAGCTTTCTTT. It specifies CASSKRQGPNTEAFF.

The chain carries TRBV4-1 and TRBJ1-5, with D possibly being TRBD1 (6 bases). V lost 2 bases and J 7 bases, leaving 18 bases between the germline ends. The germline V gene has CDR1 MGHRA and CDR2 YSYEKL. The CDR3 is 16 residues long. DNA of the CDR3: TGCGCCAGCAGCCAACAGAGACAGACAGGTAACCAGCCCCAGCATTTT. Residues: CASSQQRQTGNQPQHF.

The chain joins TRBV29-1 to TRBJ2-3; D call uncertain. Per the germline V gene, CDR1 is SQVTM and CDR2 is ANQGSEA. The CDR3 runs to 13 residues. Trimming stripped 6 bases from V and 3 bases from J, with 13 bases between. The CDR3, as DNA: TGCAGCGTGGCTTCCTGGGGTACAGATACGCAGTATTTT. Translating it yields CSVASWGTDTQYF.

This clonotype showed up many times. J is TRBJ2-5 and V is TRBV12-3 or TRBV12-4, with 7 bases lining up with TRBD2. CDR3 size: 16 residues. The V and J ends lost 3 bases and 0 bases, in that order; junction bases with no gene match: 7. CDR3 nucleotide sequence: TGTGCCAGCAGTTTGTGGGGGGGTAACAACCAAGAGACCCAGTACTTC. Protein product: CASSLWGGNNQETQYF.

This clonotype was seen at least ten times. The chain couples TRBV7-9 to TRBJ2-7; D ambiguous. Between the trimmed V and J ends, which lost 0 bases and 4 bases, there was a span of 10 bases. The CDR3 contains 14 residues. CDR1 is SEHNR and CDR2 is FQNEAQ in the germline V gene (reference sequence). CDR3: CASSLASLSYEQYF. The CDR3 nucleotides read TGTGCCAGCAGCTTAGCCTCGCTCTCGTACGAGCAGTACTTC.

This clonotype was counted ten times or more. V gene TRBV28 combines with J gene TRBJ1-1, with 8 nucleotides matching TRBD1. CDR3 length: 14 amino acids. Germline CDR1 is MDHEN and CDR2 is SYDVKM. V trimming: 2 bases; J trimming: 4 bases; junction bases outside the gene matches: 3. CDR3 protein: CASSLPGGTTEAFF. The CDR3, as DNA: TGTGCCAGCAGTTTACCAGGGGGCACCACTGAAGCTTTCTTT. Full variable domain (remainder filled in from reference TRBV28 and TRBJ1-1): DVKVTQSSRYLVKRTGEKVFLECVQDMDHENMFWYRQDPGLGLRLIYFSYDVKMKEKGDIPEGYSVSREKKERFSLILESASTNQTSMYLCASSLPGGTTEAFFGQGTRLTVV.

This clonotype was detected a few times. The chain uses TRBV20-1 and TRBJ2-7, with 8 bases aligning to TRBD2. CDR1 is DFQATT, CDR2 SNEGSKA, per germline (reference sequence). The CDR3 sequence is 15 residues long. V shed 4 bases, J shed 0 bases, and the junction held 8 bases outside the gene matches. DNA for the CDR3: TGCAGTGCTAACAAGGGCGGGAGGACCTCCTACGAGCAGTACTTC. Protein product: CSANKGGRTSYEQYF.

J is TRBJ1-1 and V is TRBV29-1; tentatively, D is TRBD1 (5 bases). The V end lost 7 bases, the J end lost 1 base, and 13 bases lay between the germline ends. This CDR3 has 13 amino acids. The germline V gene has CDR1 SQVTM and CDR2 ANQGSEA. This CDR3 is CSGVRQKNTEAFF. CDR3 DNA: TGCAGCGGGGTCCGACAGAAGAACACTGAAGCTTTCTTT.

This clonotype was found many times. V is TRBV7-9 and J is TRBJ2-7; no reliable D call. Germline values: CDR1 SEHNR, CDR2 FQNEAQ (reference sequence). The CDR3 is 15 amino acids. The ends were cut back, 1 base at V and 6 bases at J, with 16 bases in the middle. The CDR3 coding sequence is TGTGCCAGCAGCTTAGACTTGGGTCAAGAGAGCGAGCAGTACTTC. This gives the protein CASSLDLGQESEQYF.

This clonotype was picked up a small number of times. The gene calls are TRBV4-1 and TRBJ2-7, with a tentative D call TRBD2 (6 bases). Trimming stripped 1 base from V and 1 base from J, with 14 bases between. Germline CDR1 is MGHRA and CDR2 is YSYEKL. This CDR3 is built from 16 residues. CDR3 residues: CASSQGGLALSYEQYF. Here the CDR3 DNA reads TGCGCCAGCAGCCAAGGAGGCCTAGCGTTATCCTACGAGCAGTACTTC.

This clonotype showed up just a few times. The V call is TRBV18, the J call TRBJ2-2; 8 bases are a match to TRBD2. Losses at the gene ends were 2 bases for V and 4 bases for J; bases not matched to a gene: 9. Germline CDR1 is KGHSH and CDR2 is LQKENI. This CDR3 is 17 amino acids long. CDR3 in amino acids: CASSPISGSSGTGELFF. The CDR3 nucleotides are TGTGCCAGCTCACCAATCAGCGGGAGCTCGGGCACCGGGGAGCTGTTTTTT.

This clonotype was seen ten or more times. This chain uses TRBV28 with TRBJ1-1; TRBD1 matches at 7 bases. The junction had 11 bases not matched to a gene; V was cut back by 6 bases and J by 1 base. The CDR3 sequence is 16 residues long. Germline CDR1 MDHEN, CDR2 SYDVKM. CDR3 DNA: TGTGCCAGCAGACCTCCGCCGGGACAGTCGAACACTGAAGCTTTCTTT. Amino acid sequence: CASRPPPGQSNTEAFF.

This clonotype was seen ten or more times. V and J are TRBV2 and TRBJ2-7, with D possibly matching TRBD1 (6 bases). The germline gives CDR1 SNHLY, CDR2 FYNNEI. Trimming pared 0 bases from V and 2 bases from J, leaving 11 bases between. The CDR3 length is 15 residues. CDR3 region: CASSEAAGAPYEQYF. In DNA form, the CDR3 reads TGTGCCAGCAGTGAAGCGGCAGGGGCCCCCTACGAGCAGTACTTC.